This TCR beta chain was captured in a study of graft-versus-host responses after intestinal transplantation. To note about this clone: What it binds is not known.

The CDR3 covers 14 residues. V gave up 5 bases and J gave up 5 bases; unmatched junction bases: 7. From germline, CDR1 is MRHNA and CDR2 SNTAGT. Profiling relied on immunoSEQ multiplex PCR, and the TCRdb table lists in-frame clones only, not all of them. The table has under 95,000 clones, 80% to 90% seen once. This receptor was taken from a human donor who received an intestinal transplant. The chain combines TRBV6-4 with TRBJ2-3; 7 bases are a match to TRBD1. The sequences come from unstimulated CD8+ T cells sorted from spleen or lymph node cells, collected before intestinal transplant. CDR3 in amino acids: CASSRQGDEDTQYF. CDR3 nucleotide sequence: TGTGCCAGCAGTAGACAGGGTGATGAAGATACGCAGTATTTT.